Listed here are 15 T cell receptor beta chains from one sample, sequenced in a study of T cell responses to AZD1222 COVID-19 vaccine. Clones were sequenced by immunoSEQ multiplex PCR, and TCRdb holds only the in-frame ones, with some missing. The top ten hold 3% of the sample, which has 90,000 to 150,000 clones, 86% seen once. Sample: peripheral blood, taken 28 days after the second AZD1222 dose. The receptor set was obtained from an adult who received the AZD1222 COVID-19 vaccine.

The J gene is TRBJ2-7, the V gene TRBV11-2; D is tentatively TRBD1 or TRBD2 (5 bases each). Germline V gives CDR1 SGHAT, CDR2 FQNNGV. The V end lost 0 bases, the J end lost 0 bases, and 9 bases lay between the germline ends. The CDR3 is made up of 15 amino acids. The CDR3, as DNA: TGTGCCAGCAGCTTAGAGATGGGACCCTCCTACGAGCAGTACTTC. This sequence encodes CASSLEMGPSYEQYF.

The rearrangement joins TRBV14 to TRBJ2-7; D not resolved. Looked up from germline, CDR1 is SGHDN and CDR2 is FVKESK. CDR3 length equals 13 residues. V dropped 1 base and J dropped 6 bases, with 10 bases sitting between them. CDR3 sequence reads: CASSQGGSFEQYF. DNA of the CDR3: TGTGCCAGCAGCCAAGGCGGCAGCTTCGAGCAGTACTTC.

The chain joins TRBV21-1 to TRBJ1-3. TRBV21-1 is given as a pseudogene. This CDR3 is 16 amino acids long. DNA for the CDR3: TGTGCCAGCAGCAAGTACGGCCGGGACCCTGGAAACACCATATATTTT. Its translation: CASSKYGRDPGNTIYF.

The rearrangement uses TRBV7-2 and TRBJ1-2; 7 bases map to TRBD1. V shed 5 bases, J shed 4 bases, and the junction held 7 bases outside the gene matches. The CDR3 extends over 14 amino acids. Germline V gene lookup returns CDR1 SGHTA and CDR2 FQGNSA. Here the CDR3 DNA reads TGTGCCAGCAGCCAGGGACAGAGCCTCTATGGCTACACCTTC. Protein product: CASSQGQSLYGYTF.

The V gene is TRBV11-3, the J gene TRBJ1-6, with 9 bases that match TRBD1. The CDR3 is made up of 14 amino acids. Germline V gives CDR1 SGHNT, CDR2 YENEEA. Losses at the gene ends were 3 bases for V and 9 bases for J; bases not matched to a gene: 3. CDR3 sequence: CASSFTGGGSPLHF. The CDR3 nucleotides read TGTGCCAGCAGCTTTACAGGGGGCGGTTCACCCCTCCACTTT.

The chain couples TRBV19 to TRBJ1-3, with D tentatively TRBD1 (5 bases). This CDR3 has 15 residues. V lost 6 bases and J lost 0, with 12 bases in between. Germline V gene sequence: CDR1 LNHDA, CDR2 SQIVND (reference sequence). The CDR3 sequence: CASRRGRGSGNTIYF. CDR3 sequence (DNA): TGTGCCAGTAGAAGGGGACGGGGCTCTGGAAACACCATATATTTT. The complete variable domain, with remaining parts taken from reference TRBV19 and TRBJ1-3, reads DGGITQSPKYLFRKEGQNVTLSCEQNLNHDAMYWYRQDPGQGLRLIYYSQIVNDFQKGDIAEGYSVSREKKESFPLTVTSAQKNPTAFYLCASRRGRGSGNTIYFGEGSWLTVV.

The rearrangement links TRBV5-8 to TRBJ1-3; no firm D call. V dropped 5 bases and J dropped 0 bases, with 12 bases sitting between them. The CDR3 totals 15 residues. Germline CDR1 is SGHTS and CDR2 is YDEGEE. The DNA of the CDR3 is TGTGCCAGCAGGCTTGGTGTCCGCTCTGGAAACACCATATATTTT. Translation gives CASRLGVRSGNTIYF.

The genes are TRBV9 and TRBJ2-5, with TRBD2 identical over 11 bases. The CDR3 is 15 residues long. J gave up 2 bases and V 4 bases, and 4 bases lay outside the gene matches. Germline V gene sequence: CDR1 SGDLS, CDR2 YYNGEE. The CDR3 sequence: CASSILAGGQETQYF. CDR3 DNA sequence: TGTGCCAGCAGCATCTTAGCGGGGGGGCAAGAGACCCAGTACTTC.

The chain joins TRBV18 to TRBJ1-4; 8 positions agree with TRBD1. Unmatched junction bases numbered 7, after V lost 8 bases and J lost 5 bases. The CDR3 totals 14 residues. CDR1 and CDR2 (germline): KGHSH, LQKENI. The CDR3 protein is CASGQTGVNEKLFF. In DNA form, the CDR3 reads TGTGCCAGCGGCCAGACAGGGGTAAATGAAAAACTGTTTTTT.

The chain joins TRBV19 to TRBJ2-1, with TRBD1 matching over 10 bases. Germline V lookup: CDR1 LNHDA, CDR2 SQIVND (reference sequence). Losses at the gene ends were 10 bases for V and 7 bases for J; bases not matched to a gene: 13. The CDR3 is 15 amino acids. The chain's CDR3 is CATKWGQGIPNEQFF. As DNA, the CDR3 is TGTGCCACAAAATGGGGACAGGGGATTCCGAATGAGCAGTTCTTC.

This clone appeared a few times. This chain links TRBV5-1 with TRBJ2-2, with 8 positions matching TRBD2. Trimming at V came to 0 bases and at J to 1 base, leaving 11 bases not matched to a gene. CDR3 length: 19 amino acids. The germline V gene has CDR1 SGHRS and CDR2 YFSETQ. The CDR3 reads CASSLGILAGTRNTGELFF. The CDR3 coding sequence is TGCGCCAGCAGCTTGGGAATCCTAGCGGGCACGAGGAACACCGGGGAGCTGTTTTTT.

The CDR3 region is CAISDDFRSSYEQYF. CDR3 DNA sequence: TGTGCCATCAGTGATGACTTCAGGAGCTCCTACGAGCAGTACTTC. This chain connects TRBV10-3 to TRBJ2-7; no firm D call. From germline, CDR1 is ENHRY and CDR2 SYGVKD. This CDR3 has 15 residues. With 3 bases removed from V and 0 bases from J, the gap between germline ends came to 12 bases.

The V and J genes are TRBV9 and TRBJ2-1; D gene ambiguous. V was clipped by 4 bases and J by 6 bases, with 11 bases between them. The V gene's germline CDR1 is SGDLS and CDR2 YYNGEE. The CDR3 covers 13 residues. Here the CDR3 reads CASSPGASNEQFF. The CDR3 region has the DNA TGTGCCAGCAGCCCCGGAGCTAGCAATGAGCAGTTCTTC.

The chain employs TRBV6-2 or TRBV6-3 and TRBJ2-7; perhaps TRBD2 as D (5 bases). Deletions cut 5 bases from V and 1 base from J, with 12 bases between. CDR3 size: 14 residues. Per germline, CDR1 MNHEY and CDR2 SVGEGT. CDR3: CASSTLPGSYEQYF. The CDR3 DNA follows: TGTGCCAGCAGTACCCTCCCGGGGTCCTACGAGCAGTACTTC.

The chain links TRBV7-9 to TRBJ1-6; TRBD1 matches at 8 bases. V was clipped by 1 base and J by 8 bases; unmatched bases: 1. The germline V gene encodes CDR1 SEHNR and CDR2 FQNEAQ (reference sequence). CDR3 size: 14 residues. The CDR3 loop is CASSLGQGYSPLHF. For the CDR3, the DNA is TGTGCCAGCAGCTTAGGACAGGGGTATTCACCCCTCCACTTT.